This entry concerns a single T cell receptor (beta chain). These data originate in a study of blood T cell repertoires in COVID-19. Sequenced by immunoSEQ multiplex PCR; TCRdb stores in-frame clones only, minus some. The sample records 150,000 to 250,000 clones, about 80% being singletons. Per the germline V gene, CDR1 is MRHNA and CDR2 is SNTAGT. V was cut by 0 bases and J by 5 bases, with 11 bases left in between. The CDR3 extends over 15 amino acids. The gene calls are TRBV6-4 and TRBJ2-1; D perhaps matches TRBD2 (6 bases). What was sequenced was peripheral blood. The origin of this receptor is a human donor with acute or convalescent COVID-19. The donor label of this sample is uncertain. In nucleotides, the CDR3 is TGTGCCAGCAGTGACTCGAGAGGGAGGCACAATGAGCAGTTCTTC. Protein: CASSDSRGRHNEQFF.